A single sample gave rise to the 22 T cell receptor beta chains below, sequenced in a study of blood T cell repertoires in COVID-19. Here immunoSEQ multiplex PCR was the method, and the copy in TCRdb shows in-frame clones only, minus some. The data contain about 9,200 clones, about 80% of them singletons. Sequencing was carried out using peripheral blood. Receptors originate from a man aged 70 or older with active COVID-19.

The chain has TRBV28 and TRBJ2-3; 7 nucleotides line up with TRBD1. V was clipped by 2 bases and J by 6 bases; unmatched bases: 11. The length of the CDR3 is 16 residues. Germline V CDR1 and CDR2: MDHEN, SYDVKM. Here the CDR3 DNA reads TGTGCCAGCAGTTTAAGACAGGGACCTATTTCGGATACGCAGTATTTT. This translates into CASSLRQGPISDTQYF.

The chain couples TRBV9 to TRBJ2-3; the D gene is possibly TRBD2 (6 bases). This CDR3 has 15 residues. Trimming shortened V by 4 bases and J by 4 bases, and 16 bases separated the two germline ends. Germline CDR1 SGDLS, CDR2 YYNGEE. The CDR3 loop is CASSRGGTLSDTQYF. DNA of the CDR3: TGTGCCAGCAGCCGTGGGGGGACCCTGTCAGATACGCAGTATTTT.

This clone occurred a few times. V and J are TRBV3-1 (or the pseudogene TRBV3-2) and TRBJ1-3; D might be TRBD1 (5 bases). Germline CDR1 LGHDT, CDR2 YNNKEL (reference sequence). Trimming pared 2 bases from V and 7 bases from J, leaving 12 bases between. The CDR3 has 14 amino acids. The CDR3, as DNA: TGTGCCAGCAGCCAAACCTGGAGGGGCAACACCATATATTTT. Translated, it gives CASSQTWRGNTIYF.

V and J are TRBV7-2 and TRBJ2-7; D remains unclear. This CDR3 spans 13 amino acids. Germline lookup yields CDR1 SGHTA and CDR2 FQGNSA. With 1 base removed from V and 4 bases from J, the gap between germline ends came to 8 bases. The CDR3 sequence is CASSLGLRYEQYF. For the CDR3, the DNA is TGTGCCAGCAGCTTAGGGTTGAGGTACGAGCAGTACTTC.

The chain joins TRBV20-1 to TRBJ2-7, with 9 bases identical to TRBD1. This CDR3 comprises 15 residues. Germline loops: CDR1 DFQATT, CDR2 SNEGSKA (reference sequence). V lost 3 bases to trimming and J lost 1 base; unmatched junction nucleotides: 7. CDR3 nucleotide sequence: TGCAGTGCTAGTGGACAGGGGCAGGAATCCTACGAGCAGTACTTC. Translating gives CSASGQGQESYEQYF.

The chain has TRBV5-1 and TRBJ2-3, with D unresolved. CDR1 and CDR2 from the germline V gene are SGHRS and YFSETQ. The CDR3 runs to 12 residues. V dropped 0 bases and J dropped 5 bases, with 4 bases sitting between them. The CDR3 bases are TGCGCCAGCAGCTTGGCCGGAGATACGCAGTATTTT. It specifies CASSLAGDTQYF.

The V gene is TRBV6-5, the J gene TRBJ2-5; TRBD2 matches at 10 bases. The DNA matches TRBJ2-7 better at its end, which makes the J call doubtful. Germline CDR1 MNHEY, CDR2 SVGAGI. The CDR3 extends over 14 amino acids. CDR3 loop: CATLSGRTPYEQYF. The DNA for the CDR3 is TGTGCCACCCTTAGCGGGAGGACTCCCTACGAGCAGTACTTC.

J is TRBJ2-1 and V is TRBV3-1 (or the pseudogene TRBV3-2); maybe TRBD2 (6 bases). The CDR3 contains 16 residues. V dropped 4 bases and J dropped 4 bases, with 17 bases sitting between them. CDR1 is LGHDT, CDR2 YNNKEL, per germline (reference sequence). CDR3 coding DNA: TGTGCCAGCAGCCCTTTGGCGGGGAGATCTTACAATGAGCAGTTCTTC. It yields the protein CASSPLAGRSYNEQFF.

A single count supports this clone. The V gene is TRBV19, the J gene TRBJ2-1, with 8 positions matching TRBD1. The germline CDR1 and CDR2 sequences are LNHDA and SQIVND (reference sequence). V gave up 7 bases and J gave up 7 bases; unmatched junction bases: 18. The CDR3 covers 17 residues. CDR3 coding DNA: TGTGCCAGTAATAGTCCGATGCTCGGGCAGGGGGCAAATGAGCAGTTCTTC. Encoded protein: CASNSPMLGQGANEQFF.

The chain links TRBV7-9 to TRBJ2-7; 8 positions match TRBD2. The germline gives CDR1 SEHNR, CDR2 FQNEAQ (reference sequence). Trimming at V came to 7 bases and at J to 2 bases, leaving 7 bases not matched to a gene. This CDR3 has 14 amino acids. The CDR3 bases are TGTGCCAGCATCCGAAGCGGGGGCACCTACGAGCAGTACTTC. It specifies CASIRSGGTYEQYF.

The chain has TRBV18 and TRBJ1-4; D gene uncertain. Germline V CDR1 and CDR2: KGHSH, LQKENI. The CDR3 spans 17 residues. The germline V and J ends were trimmed by 6 bases and 0 bases, with 17 bases remaining between them. CDR3 region: CASSPIPGSSTNEKLFF. The CDR3 DNA reads TGTGCCAGCTCGCCTATCCCGGGATCTTCAACTAATGAAAAACTGTTTTTT.

The genes are TRBV5-1 and TRBJ1-2; 12 nucleotides agree with TRBD1. The length of the CDR3 is 16 residues. The germline gives CDR1 SGHRS, CDR2 YFSETQ. V gave up 0 bases and J gave up 8 bases; unmatched junction bases: 8. This chain's CDR3 is CASSLVGDRGLSGYTF. The CDR3, as DNA: TGCGCCAGCAGCTTGGTGGGGGACAGGGGGCTGAGCGGCTACACCTTC. Variable domain in full (rest from reference TRBV5-1 and TRBJ1-2): KAGVTQTPRYLIKTRGQQVTLSCSPISGHRSVSWYQQTPGQGLQFLFEYFSETQRNKGNFPGRFSGRQFSNSRSEMNVSTLELGDSALYLCASSLVGDRGLSGYTFGSGTRLTVV.

The chain is built from TRBV11-2 and TRBJ1-1; D not resolved. Germline values: CDR1 SGHAT, CDR2 FQNNGV. CDR3 length equals 12 residues. The V gene lost 5 bases and the J gene lost 4 bases, with 8 bases spanning the gap. CDR3 nucleotides: TGTGCCAGCAGCCCCGGAGGCACTGAAGCTTTCTTT. Translated: CASSPGGTEAFF.

V gene TRBV2 combines with J gene TRBJ2-1; D unclear. Trimming cost V 5 bases and J 8 bases, with 4 bases left between them. Per germline, CDR1 SNHLY and CDR2 FYNNEI. The CDR3 has 10 amino acids. CDR3 bases: TGTGCCAGCAGTAACTATGAGCAGTTCTTC. Amino acids: CASSNYEQFF.

This clone has a handful of counts. The chain couples TRBV19 to TRBJ1-6, with TRBD1 identical over 7 bases. The V and J ends lost 5 bases and 8 bases, in that order; junction bases with no gene match: 9. This CDR3 is built from 15 residues. Germline V gene data show CDR1 as LNHDA and CDR2 as SQIVND (reference sequence). The CDR3 DNA reads TGTGCCAGTAGTGTCCAGGGGGTGTCTTATTCACCCCTCCACTTT. This codes for CASSVQGVSYSPLHF.

This chain joins TRBV6-2 or TRBV6-3 and TRBJ2-7, with no clear D. Germline V gives CDR1 MNHEY, CDR2 SVGEGT. Trimming left V 5 bases short and J 10 bases short, with 12 bases between. This CDR3 has 11 residues. This chain's CDR3 is CASSRRDSQYF. The CDR3 region has the DNA TGTGCCAGCAGTCGACGAGACTCACAGTACTTC.

This clone was found once. The J gene is TRBJ2-5, the V gene TRBV5-6; 8 nucleotides align to TRBD2. This CDR3 contains 16 residues. V was pared by 3 bases and J by 1 base, with 8 bases of the junction left unmatched. CDR1 SGHDT and CDR2 YYEEEE come from the germline V gene. The CDR3 loop reads CASSSRGLGVQETQYF. Here the CDR3 DNA reads TGTGCCAGCAGCTCTAGGGGACTAGGGGTCCAAGAGACCCAGTACTTC.

With regard to this clone: At one of its ends the junction is not consistent with the germline gene, which may arise from a read error. V is TRBV7-7 and J is TRBJ2-3; D possibly corresponds to TRBD2 (6 bases). Germline V gene lookup returns CDR1 SSHAT and CDR2 FNYEAQ (reference sequence). The CDR3 runs 16 residues. The chain's CDR3 is CASSLSAGRGTDTQYF. CDR3 DNA sequence: TGTGCTAGCAGCCTATCAGCGGGTAGGGGCACAGATACGCAGTATTTT.

The rearrangement joins TRBV5-4 to TRBJ1-2; the D is unclear. Germline V lookup: CDR1 SGHNT, CDR2 YYREEE (reference sequence). The CDR3 has 14 residues. V lost 0 bases and J 5 bases, leaving 11 bases between the germline ends. The CDR3, as DNA: TGTGCCAGCAGCTTGGGCAGTGAATGGTATGGCTACACCTTC. Translated, it gives CASSLGSEWYGYTF.

V and J are TRBV4-3 and TRBJ2-7; 7 bases agree with TRBD2. The CDR3 length is 13 residues. V was pared by 1 base and J by 3 bases, with 0 bases of the junction left unmatched. Germline V CDR1 and CDR2: LGHNA, YSLEER. Here the CDR3 DNA reads TGCGCCAGCAGCCAAGGGGGGGGCTACGAGCAGTACTTC. It yields the protein CASSQGGGYEQYF.

This chain uses TRBV3-1 (or the pseudogene TRBV3-2) with TRBJ1-5; D is uncertain. Germline CDR1 LGHDT, CDR2 YNNKEL (reference sequence). The CDR3 has 13 amino acids. With 0 bases removed from V and 6 bases from J, the gap between germline ends came to 6 bases. The CDR3 sequence: CASSQDLSQPQHF. CDR3 DNA: TGTGCCAGCAGCCAAGATCTTAGTCAGCCCCAGCATTTT.

The chain combines TRBV5-1 with TRBJ2-3; tentative D call: TRBD1 (6 bases). The length of the CDR3 is 16 residues. CDR1 is SGHRS and CDR2 is YFSETQ in the germline V gene. The ends were cut back, 2 bases at V and 2 bases at J, with 15 bases in the middle. CDR3 loop: CASSFSPGQSTDTQYF. The CDR3 DNA is TGCGCCAGCAGCTTTTCACCGGGACAATCCACAGATACGCAGTATTTT.